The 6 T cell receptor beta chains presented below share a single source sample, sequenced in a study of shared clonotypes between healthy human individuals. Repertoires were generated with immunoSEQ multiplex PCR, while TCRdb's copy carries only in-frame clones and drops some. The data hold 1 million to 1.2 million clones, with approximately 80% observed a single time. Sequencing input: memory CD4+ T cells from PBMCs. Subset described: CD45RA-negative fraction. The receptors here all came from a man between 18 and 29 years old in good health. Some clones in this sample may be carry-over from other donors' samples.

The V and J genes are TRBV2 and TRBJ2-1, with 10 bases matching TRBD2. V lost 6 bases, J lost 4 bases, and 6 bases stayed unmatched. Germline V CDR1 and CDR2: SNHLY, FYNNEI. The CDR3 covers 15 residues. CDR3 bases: TGTGCCAGCAGAGTGCAGCGGGAGGGATACAATGAGCAGTTCTTC. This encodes CASRVQREGYNEQFF.

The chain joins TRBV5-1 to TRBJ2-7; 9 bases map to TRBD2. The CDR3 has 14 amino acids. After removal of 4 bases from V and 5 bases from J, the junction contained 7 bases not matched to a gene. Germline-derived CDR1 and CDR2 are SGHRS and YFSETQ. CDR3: CASSGGASGNEQYF. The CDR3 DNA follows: TGCGCCAGCAGCGGTGGGGCTAGCGGGAACGAGCAGTACTTC. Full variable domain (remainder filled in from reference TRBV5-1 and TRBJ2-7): KAGVTQTPRYLIKTRGQQVTLSCSPISGHRSVSWYQQTPGQGLQFLFEYFSETQRNKGNFPGRFSGRQFSNSRSEMNVSTLELGDSALYLCASSGGASGNEQYFGPGTRLTVT.

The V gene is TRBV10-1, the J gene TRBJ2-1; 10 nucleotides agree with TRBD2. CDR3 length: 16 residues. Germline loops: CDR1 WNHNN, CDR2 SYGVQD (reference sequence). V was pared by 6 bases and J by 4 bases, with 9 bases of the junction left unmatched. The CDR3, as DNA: TGCGCCAGCAGCGCCCGAGGGACTAGCGAGTACAATGAGCAGTTCTTC. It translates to CASSARGTSEYNEQFF.

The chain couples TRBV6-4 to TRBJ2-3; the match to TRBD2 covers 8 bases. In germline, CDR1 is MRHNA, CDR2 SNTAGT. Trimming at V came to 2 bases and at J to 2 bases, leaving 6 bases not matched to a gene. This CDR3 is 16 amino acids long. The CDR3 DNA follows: TGTGCCAGCAGTGACAGCGCGGGAGGTGCCACAGATACGCAGTATTTT. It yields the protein CASSDSAGGATDTQYF.

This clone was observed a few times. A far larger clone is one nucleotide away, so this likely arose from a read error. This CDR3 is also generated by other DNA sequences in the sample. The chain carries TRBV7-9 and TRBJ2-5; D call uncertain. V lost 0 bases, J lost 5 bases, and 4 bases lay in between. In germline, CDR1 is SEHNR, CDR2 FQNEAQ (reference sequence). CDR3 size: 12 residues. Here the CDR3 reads CASSLAIETQYF. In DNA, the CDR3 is TGTGCCAGCAGCTTAGCTATCGAGACCCAGTACTTC.

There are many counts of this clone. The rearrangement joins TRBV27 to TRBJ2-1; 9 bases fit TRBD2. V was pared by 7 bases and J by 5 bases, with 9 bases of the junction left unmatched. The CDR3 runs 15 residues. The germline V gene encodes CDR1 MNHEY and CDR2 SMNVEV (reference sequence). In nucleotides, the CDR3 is TGTGCCAGCACCCAGACTAGCGGAGGGGACAATGAGCAGTTCTTC. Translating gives CASTQTSGGDNEQFF.